These 17 T cell receptor beta chains originate from one sample sequenced in a study of T cells in Graves' hyperthyroidism and ophthalmopathy. TCR beta CDR3 regions were amplified from RNA. HTBI primers drove first-round RT-PCR of the TCR CDR3. A single record per CDR3 protein comes from TCRdb applying MiXCR to the multiplex PCR reads. The sample has 500,000 to 550,000 distinct CDR3 sequences; 15% to 20% are singletons. The sample comprised blood. Receptor source: a man aged 40-49 years with Graves' ophthalmopathy.

The V and J genes are TRBV29-1 and TRBJ2-4; 7 bases map to TRBD2. This CDR3 is built from 15 residues. CDR1 is SQVTM, CDR2 ANQGSEA, per germline. With 5 bases clipped from V and 0 bases from J, the junction kept 7 bases outside the gene matches. CDR3 sequence reads: CSVSGGLLAKNIQYF. CDR3 bases: TGCAGCGTTTCGGGGGGTCTCCTAGCCAAAAACATTCAGTACTTC.

The chain joins TRBV6-9 to TRBJ1-6, with D hard to call. Looked up from germline, CDR1 is MNHGY and CDR2 is SVAAGI. The ends were cut back, 3 bases at V and 0 bases at J, with 12 bases in the middle. This CDR3 is built from 17 residues. CDR3 in amino acids: CASSYSKGRSYNSPLHF. CDR3 DNA sequence: TGTGCCAGCAGTTACAGCAAAGGGCGCTCCTATAATTCACCCCTCCACTTT.

The genes are TRBV5-1 and TRBJ1-2; perhaps TRBD1 as D (6 bases). The ends were cut back, 0 bases at V and 4 bases at J, with 10 bases in the middle. The germline V gene encodes CDR1 SGHRS and CDR2 YFSETQ. CDR3 length equals 14 residues. CDR3 bases: TGCGCCAGCAGCTTGGAGGACAGAACCTATGGCTACACCTTC. Translation gives CASSLEDRTYGYTF.

This clonotype was detected once. One junction end disagrees with the germline gene, perhaps due to a read error. The rearrangement joins TRBV6-5 to TRBJ2-5; TRBD2 aligns across 7 bases. CDR1 MNHEY and CDR2 SVGAGI come from the germline V gene. CDR3 length: 15 amino acids. The CDR3 sequence is CASSVRREGQEPQYF. The CDR3 coding sequence is TGTGCCAGCAGTGTAAGGAGGGAGGGGCAAGAGCCCCAGTACTTC.

This clonotype was counted a single time. This chain connects TRBV4-1 to TRBJ2-1, with 16 bases lining up with TRBD2. In germline, CDR1 is MGHRA, CDR2 YSYEKL. The V segment lost 4 bases and the J segment 5 bases; nucleotides outside the gene matches: 2. This CDR3 spans 16 amino acids. CDR3 protein: CASSPGLAGGNNEQFF. DNA for the CDR3: TGCGCCAGCAGCCCGGGACTAGCGGGGGGGAACAATGAGCAGTTCTTC.

At least ten counts were recorded for this clonotype. The chain employs TRBV28 and TRBJ2-5; D possibly corresponds to TRBD2 (6 bases). Trimming took off 6 bases at V and 3 bases at J, with 17 bases between the two ends. The CDR3 consists of 15 residues. Germline CDR1 and CDR2: MDHEN and SYDVKM. CDR3 in amino acids: CASSPRGWQEETQYF. In DNA, the CDR3 is TGTGCCAGCAGCCCTCGGGGGTGGCAGGAAGAGACCCAGTACTTC.

This rearrangement joins TRBV6-5 to TRBJ2-7, with D possibly being TRBD1 or TRBD2 (5 bases each). Germline-derived CDR1 and CDR2 are MNHEY and SVGAGI. This CDR3 contains 14 residues. V lost 2 bases and J lost 4, with 12 bases in between. In nucleotides, the CDR3 is TGTGCCAGCAGTTACGGGGGACCTAGGTACGAGCAGTACTTC. Translated, it gives CASSYGGPRYEQYF.

This clonotype showed up just a few times. V gene TRBV5-6 combines with J gene TRBJ2-1; 14 bases agree with TRBD2. The V and J ends lost 4 bases and 14 bases, in that order; junction bases with no gene match: 5. Germline V gene lookup returns CDR1 SGHDT and CDR2 YYEEEE. The CDR3 totals 13 residues. CDR3 protein: CASSRTSGGSEFF. The DNA for the CDR3 is TGTGCCAGCAGCCGGACTAGCGGGGGGTCAGAGTTCTTC.

This clonotype was recorded at least ten times. CDR3 sequence: CASSLRQANTEAFF. CDR3 in DNA: TGTGCCAGCAGTCTCAGACAGGCGAACACTGAAGCTTTCTTT. The gene calls are TRBV12-3 or TRBV12-4 and TRBJ1-1, with D possibly being TRBD1 (6 bases). The V end was cut by 5 bases, the J end by 1 base, with 11 bases between. CDR3 length equals 14 residues.

The rearrangement links TRBV7-9 to TRBJ2-7; 10 positions agree with TRBD2. V lost 5 bases to trimming and J lost 2 bases; unmatched junction nucleotides: 9. There are 16 residues in the CDR3. Germline V lookup: CDR1 SEHNR, CDR2 FQNEAQ (reference sequence). The CDR3 spells CASSPDLAGATYEQYF. The CDR3 nucleotides read TGTGCCAGCAGCCCGGATCTAGCGGGAGCGACCTACGAGCAGTACTTC.

The sample holds a few counts of this clonotype. The chain couples TRBV20-1 to TRBJ2-1; no reliable D call. The ends were cut back, 3 bases at V and 0 bases at J, with 18 bases in the middle. The germline V gene encodes CDR1 DFQATT and CDR2 SNEGSKA (reference sequence). This CDR3 spans 17 amino acids. CDR3 protein: CSARWGLGKASYNEQFF. DNA of the CDR3: TGCAGTGCTAGGTGGGGTTTGGGGAAGGCCTCCTACAATGAGCAGTTCTTC.

This clonotype was detected many times. J is TRBJ2-1 and V is TRBV30; TRBD2 aligns across 10 bases. The V gene's germline CDR1 is GTSNPN and CDR2 SVGIG (reference sequence). This CDR3 comprises 15 residues. J gave up 5 bases and V 5 bases, and 9 bases lay outside the gene matches. The CDR3 sequence is CAWSPGTSVNNEQFF. CDR3 nucleotide sequence: TGTGCCTGGTCCCCCGGGACTAGCGTCAACAATGAGCAGTTCTTC.

In its sample, this clonotype was seen many times. V usage is TRBV3-1 and J usage is TRBJ1-1; D not resolved. The CDR3 contains 14 residues. V dropped 0 bases and J dropped 4 bases, with 9 bases sitting between them. Germline-derived CDR1 and CDR2 are LGHDT and YNNKEL (reference sequence). CDR3 protein: CASSQDSGSTEAFF. CDR3 DNA: TGTGCCAGCAGCCAAGATTCAGGTAGCACTGAAGCTTTCTTT.

This clonotype showed up just a few times. The chain uses TRBV5-1 and TRBJ2-3, with D possibly called TRBD1 or TRBD2 (5 bases each). The V end was cut by 2 bases, the J end by 6 bases, with 13 bases between. The germline CDR1 and CDR2 sequences are SGHRS and YFSETQ. This CDR3 has 14 residues. CDR3 nucleotides: TGCGCCAGCAGCTTCTGGGACGGGTCGGATACGCAGTATTTT. Amino acid sequence: CASSFWDGSDTQYF.

This clonotype was recorded at least ten times. The chain is built from TRBV3-1 and TRBJ2-2; D is undetermined. V was shortened by 2 bases and J by 1 base, with 8 bases between the two germline ends. This CDR3 is built from 15 residues. CDR1 LGHDT and CDR2 YNNKEL come from the germline V gene (reference sequence). The CDR3 nucleotides read TGTGCCAGCAGCCAATCCAGGCTGAACACCGGGGAGCTGTTTTTT. Amino acids: CASSQSRLNTGELFF.

This clonotype was counted ten times or more. V gene TRBV11-1 combines with J gene TRBJ2-7; a possible D gene is TRBD1 (5 bases). The V end lost 2 bases, the J end lost 1 base, and 12 bases lay between the germline ends. The CDR3 is 15 residues long. Germline V gene sequence: CDR1 SGHAT, CDR2 FQDESV (reference sequence). CDR3 loop: CASSLFQGSSYEQYF. The CDR3 region has the DNA TGTGCCAGCAGCTTATTCCAGGGTAGTTCCTACGAGCAGTACTTC.

This clonotype was counted at least ten times. The chain uses TRBV11-2 and TRBJ2-7; 7 nucleotides match TRBD1. Germline CDR1 SGHAT, CDR2 FQNNGV. With V trimmed by 4 bases and J by 6 bases, 6 bases remained unmatched. The CDR3 is 13 residues long. The CDR3 DNA is TGTGCCAGCAGCTCGACAGGGACGTCCGAGCAGTACTTC. It codes for CASSSTGTSEQYF.